This entry lists 22 T cell receptor beta chains sequenced from one sample in a study of beta chain features in type 1 diabetes. Notes on the study in general: Among all four CD4+ subsets, Type 1 diabetes patients had TCRB CDR3s that were moderately but significantly shorter.

All of the isolated RNA was reverse transcribed, so expressed TCRB transcripts were sequenced. Data came from immunoSEQ multiplex PCR; TCRdb stores just in-frame clones and leaves some out. The sample contains 200,000 to 300,000 clones, just over 20% of which appear only once. For these TCRs, the target antigens are not known. The sequenced sample consisted of naive CD4+ T cells from blood. These receptors originate from a middle-aged woman with type 1 diabetes.

This clone was counted between two and nine times. The gene calls are TRBV5-1 and TRBJ2-3; D uncertain. This CDR3 contains 14 residues. Germline assignment: CDR1 SGHRS and CDR2 YFSETQ. Trimming stripped 0 bases from V and 1 base from J, with 6 bases between. The CDR3 DNA sequence: TGCGCCAGCAGCTTGGCCTCAGGCACAGATACGCAGTATTTT. Its protein product is CASSLASGTDTQYF.

This rearrangement joins TRBV28 to TRBJ2-7; 9 nucleotides match TRBD1. V shed 5 bases and J 4 bases; nucleotides not matched to a gene: 9. CDR1 MDHEN and CDR2 SYDVKM come from the germline V gene. The CDR3 loop spans 15 amino acids. CDR3 in amino acids: CASSKTGTGLYEQYF. The CDR3 DNA sequence: TGTGCCAGCAGTAAAACCGGGACAGGGCTATACGAGCAGTACTTC.

The count of this clone is one. This chain uses TRBV29-1 with TRBJ1-1; D is possibly TRBD1 (6 bases). The CDR3 sequence is 13 residues long. Trimming shortened V by 7 bases and J by 6 bases, and 18 bases separated the two germline ends. Germline V gives CDR1 SQVTM, CDR2 ANQGSEA. Written as DNA, the CDR3 is TGCAGCGGGGTGAGGGGGGGCAACGCTGAAGCTTTCTTT. Its protein is CSGVRGGNAEAFF. The whole variable domain, filled in from reference TRBV29-1 and TRBJ1-1, reads SAVISQKPSRDICQRGTSLTIQCQVDSQVTMMFWYRQQPGQSLTLIATANQGSEATYESGFVIDKFPISRPNLTFSTLTVSNMSPEDSSIYLCSGVRGGNAEAFFGQGTRLTVV.

This clone was detected only a few times. V gene TRBV9 combines with J gene TRBJ2-1; no clear D gene. Trimming stripped 0 bases from V and 9 bases from J, with 10 bases between. CDR3 length: 13 residues. CDR1 SGDLS and CDR2 YYNGEE come from the germline V gene. Here the CDR3 reads CASSVVATGEQFF. The CDR3 bases are TGTGCCAGCAGCGTAGTAGCAACGGGTGAGCAGTTCTTC.

The chain combines TRBV9 with TRBJ2-1, with 9 bases lining up with TRBD2. CDR1 and CDR2 (germline): SGDLS, YYNGEE. The CDR3 consists of 17 residues. The V and J ends lost 2 bases and 9 bases, in that order; junction bases with no gene match: 15. This CDR3 reads CASSVAASGDQRVEQFF. The CDR3 coding sequence is TGTGCCAGCAGCGTCGCGGCTAGCGGGGACCAGCGGGTTGAGCAGTTCTTC.

V gene TRBV5-1 combines with J gene TRBJ2-2; the D gene is possibly TRBD2 (6 bases). The germline CDR1 and CDR2 sequences are SGHRS and YFSETQ. V was trimmed by 4 bases and J by 1 base, leaving 11 bases between them. There are 15 residues in the CDR3. DNA of the CDR3: TGCGCCAGCAGCCTGGGACTTTTGAACACCGGGGAGCTGTTTTTT. Amino acid sequence: CASSLGLLNTGELFF.

This clone was observed a few times. The chain is built from TRBV6-5 and TRBJ2-7, with 10 bases that match TRBD1. Germline CDR1 is MNHEY and CDR2 is SVGAGI. V lost 5 bases to trimming and J lost 3 bases; unmatched junction nucleotides: 7. CDR3 length equals 15 residues. The CDR3 DNA sequence: TGTGCCAGCAGTCCTTGGGACAGGGGTTACTACGAGCAGTACTTC. Translating it yields CASSPWDRGYYEQYF.

This clone was counted between two and nine times. The chain has TRBV11-2 and TRBJ1-1; possible D gene TRBD1, 5 bases. Trimming stripped 6 bases from V and 1 base from J, with 9 bases between. CDR3 size: 13 residues. The germline V gene has CDR1 SGHAT and CDR2 FQNNGV. The CDR3 here is CASSLDTNTEAFF. The CDR3 nucleotides read TGTGCCAGCAGTTTGGACACGAACACTGAAGCTTTCTTT.

This chain links TRBV5-4 with TRBJ2-7; 7 nucleotides match TRBD1. The CDR3 has 15 residues. Trimming cost V 5 bases and J 4 bases; bases outside gene matches: 12. Germline values: CDR1 SGHNT, CDR2 YYREEE (reference sequence). CDR3 in amino acids: CASSSIDRALYEQYF. CDR3 nucleotide sequence: TGTGCCAGCAGTTCTATAGACAGGGCCCTTTACGAGCAGTACTTC.

This clone was observed a handful of times. The rearrangement links TRBV4-3 to TRBJ1-2, with TRBD1 identical over 7 bases. From germline, CDR1 is LGHNA and CDR2 YSLEER. This CDR3 contains 14 residues. The junction had 4 bases not matched to a gene; V was cut back by 2 bases and J by 4 bases. DNA for the CDR3: TGCGCCAGCAGCCAAATGAGACAGGGCTATGGCTACACCTTC. Amino acid sequence: CASSQMRQGYGYTF.

This clone was observed a handful of times. The chain carries TRBV7-2 and TRBJ2-5; D might be TRBD1 (5 bases). The CDR3 loop spans 14 amino acids. V was trimmed by 2 bases and J by 5 bases, leaving 12 bases between them. Germline V gives CDR1 SGHTA, CDR2 FQGNSA. As DNA, the CDR3 is TGTGCCAGCAGCTTACAGGGCACGGCGGAGACCCAGTACTTC. It translates to CASSLQGTAETQYF.

The J gene is TRBJ2-7, the V gene TRBV7-2; 10 positions match TRBD1. Unmatched junction bases numbered 8, after V lost 5 bases and J lost 7 bases. The length of the CDR3 is 14 residues. Germline CDR1 is SGHTA and CDR2 is FQGNSA. CDR3 DNA: TGTGCCAGCAGCGGCGACAGGGGGCCGAGGGAGCAGTACTTC. Its protein is CASSGDRGPREQYF.

The J gene is TRBJ1-4, the V gene TRBV29-1, with D maybe TRBD1 (6 bases). V lost 7 bases and J lost 4, with 10 bases in between. The CDR3 extends over 12 amino acids. Germline V lookup: CDR1 SQVTM, CDR2 ANQGSEA. CDR3 in DNA: TGCAGCGGACAGGTTGATAATGAAAAACTGTTTTTT. Amino acid sequence: CSGQVDNEKLFF.

The sample holds a few counts of this clone. This sequence joins TRBV7-9 and TRBJ1-1; tentatively, D is TRBD1 (6 bases). Germline assignment: CDR1 SEHNR and CDR2 FQNEAQ (reference sequence). The CDR3 length is 13 residues. Trimming left V 5 bases short and J 8 bases short, with 15 bases between. The CDR3 protein is CASSPTGRREAFF. CDR3 nucleotides: TGTGCCAGCAGCCCGACAGGCCGTCGAGAAGCTTTCTTT.

J is TRBJ2-3 and V is TRBV5-1; 11 bases agree with TRBD2. The CDR3 is made up of 15 amino acids. V dropped 6 bases and J dropped 3; count of bases not matched to a gene: 6. The V gene's germline CDR1 is SGHRS and CDR2 YFSETQ. CDR3 sequence: CASIVGTSGTDTQYF. DNA for the CDR3: TGCGCCAGCATAGTCGGGACTAGCGGTACAGATACGCAGTATTTT.

This clone was counted only a few times. J is TRBJ2-7 and V is TRBV28, with TRBD1 matching 7 bases. V was clipped by 5 bases and J by 3 bases; unmatched bases: 7. CDR3 size: 14 residues. Germline lookup yields CDR1 MDHEN and CDR2 SYDVKM. CDR3: CASSAPGQVYEQYF. For the CDR3, the DNA is TGTGCCAGCAGTGCCCCAGGACAGGTCTACGAGCAGTACTTC. Combining the CDR3 with reference TRBV28 and TRBJ2-7 gives the whole variable domain DVKVTQSSRYLVKRTGEKVFLECVQDMDHENMFWYRQDPGLGLRLIYFSYDVKMKEKGDIPEGYSVSREKKERFSLILESASTNQTSMYLCASSAPGQVYEQYFGPGTRLTVT.

The sample holds a few counts of this clone. This sequence joins TRBV7-9 and TRBJ1-3; D is unclear. CDR3 length equals 13 residues. Germline V CDR1 and CDR2: SEHNR, FQNEAQ (reference sequence). Trimming pared 2 bases from V and 2 bases from J, leaving 4 bases between. The CDR3 loop reads CASSLSTGNTIYF. The DNA for the CDR3 is TGTGCCAGCAGCTTATCAACTGGAAACACCATATATTTT.

A word on this clone: Other DNA variants within this sample encode the same CDR3. V and J are TRBV18 and TRBJ2-1, with D maybe TRBD2 (6 bases). This CDR3 is 12 amino acids long. V dropped 0 bases and J dropped 9 bases, with 6 bases sitting between them. Germline V CDR1 and CDR2: KGHSH, LQKENI. In nucleotides, the CDR3 is TGTGCCAGCTCACCACCGGGAGGTGAGCAGTTCTTC. Amino acids: CASSPPGGEQFF.

V gene TRBV4-2 combines with J gene TRBJ1-4; D unresolved. Germline V gene lookup returns CDR1 LGHNA and CDR2 YNFKEQ. V lost 0 bases and J lost 12, with 11 bases in between. The CDR3 extends over 13 amino acids. The CDR3 nucleotides are TGTGCCAGCAGCCAAGAGGAGTTCCCGGAACTGTTTTTT. It translates to CASSQEEFPELFF.

The J gene is TRBJ1-2, the V gene TRBV6-5, with 7 positions matching TRBD1. The CDR3 has 14 residues. In germline, CDR1 is MNHEY, CDR2 SVGAGI. V dropped 4 bases and J dropped 0; count of bases not matched to a gene: 2. This CDR3 is CASSWDSTNYGYTF. Here the CDR3 DNA reads TGTGCCAGCAGTTGGGACAGTACTAACTATGGCTACACCTTC.

V and J are TRBV15 and TRBJ2-2, with a weak D call TRBD1 (5 bases). The CDR3 has 13 amino acids. The V gene lost 5 bases and the J gene lost 4 bases, with 8 bases spanning the gap. Per germline, CDR1 LNHNV and CDR2 YYDKDF (reference sequence). The CDR3 loop reads CATSERGTGELFF. DNA for the CDR3: TGTGCCACCAGCGAAAGGGGCACCGGGGAGCTGTTTTTT.

This rearrangement joins TRBV7-9 to TRBJ2-6, with 7 bases aligning to TRBD2. The CDR3 sequence is 16 residues long. Germline V gene data show CDR1 as SEHNR and CDR2 as FQNEAQ (reference sequence). After removal of 4 bases from V and 2 bases from J, the junction contained 5 bases not matched to a gene. As DNA, the CDR3 is TGTGCCAGCAGCTGGCGCGGGGGTACTGGGGCCAACGTCCTGACTTTC. It encodes CASSWRGGTGANVLTF. Full variable domain (rest looked up from reference TRBV7-9 and TRBJ2-6): DTGVSQNPRHKITKRGQNVTFRCDPISEHNRLYWYRQTLGQGPEFLTYFQNEAQLEKSRLLSDRFSAERPKGSFSTLEIQRTEQGDSAMYLCASSWRGGTGANVLTFGAGSRLTVL.